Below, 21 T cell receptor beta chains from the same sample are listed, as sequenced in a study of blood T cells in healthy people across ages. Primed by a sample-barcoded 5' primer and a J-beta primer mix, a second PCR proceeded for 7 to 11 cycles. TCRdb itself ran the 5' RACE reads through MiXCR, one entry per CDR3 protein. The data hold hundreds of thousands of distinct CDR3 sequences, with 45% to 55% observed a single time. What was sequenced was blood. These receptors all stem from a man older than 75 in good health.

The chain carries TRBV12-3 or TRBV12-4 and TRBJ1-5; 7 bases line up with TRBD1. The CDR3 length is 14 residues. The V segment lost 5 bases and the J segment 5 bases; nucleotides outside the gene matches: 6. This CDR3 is CASSVTGVDQPQHF. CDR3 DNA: TGTGCCAGCAGTGTCACAGGGGTGGATCAGCCCCAGCATTTT.

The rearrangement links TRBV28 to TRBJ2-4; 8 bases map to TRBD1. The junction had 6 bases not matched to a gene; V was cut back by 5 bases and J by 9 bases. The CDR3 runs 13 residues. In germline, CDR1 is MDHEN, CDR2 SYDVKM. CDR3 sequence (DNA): TGTGCCAGCAGTGTTCAGGGGGCGGGCATTCAGTACTTC. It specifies CASSVQGAGIQYF.

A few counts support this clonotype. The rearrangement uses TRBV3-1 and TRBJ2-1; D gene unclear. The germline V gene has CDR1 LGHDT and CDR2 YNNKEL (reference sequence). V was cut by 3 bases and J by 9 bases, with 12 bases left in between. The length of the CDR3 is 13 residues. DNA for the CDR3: TGTGCCAGCAGCCAGACCCCGGCGGTTGAGCAGTTCTTC. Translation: CASSQTPAVEQFF.

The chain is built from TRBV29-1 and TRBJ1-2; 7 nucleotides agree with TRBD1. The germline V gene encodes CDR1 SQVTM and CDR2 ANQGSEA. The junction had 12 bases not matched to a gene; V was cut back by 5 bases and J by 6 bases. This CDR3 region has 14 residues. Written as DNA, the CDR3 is TGCAGCGTTCTAGGAGGGCGACAGGGTGATGGCTACACCTTC. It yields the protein CSVLGGRQGDGYTF. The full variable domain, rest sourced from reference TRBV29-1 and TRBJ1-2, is SAVISQKPSRDICQRGTSLTIQCQVDSQVTMMFWYRQQPGQSLTLIATANQGSEATYESGFVIDKFPISRPNLTFSTLTVSNMSPEDSSIYLCSVLGGRQGDGYTFGSGTRLTVV.

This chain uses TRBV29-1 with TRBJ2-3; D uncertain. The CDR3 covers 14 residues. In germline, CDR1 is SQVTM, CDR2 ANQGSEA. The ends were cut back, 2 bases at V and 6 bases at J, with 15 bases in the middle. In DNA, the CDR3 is TGCAGCGTTGAACGGGCGCTCCCCGGCGATACGCAGTATTTT. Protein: CSVERALPGDTQYF.

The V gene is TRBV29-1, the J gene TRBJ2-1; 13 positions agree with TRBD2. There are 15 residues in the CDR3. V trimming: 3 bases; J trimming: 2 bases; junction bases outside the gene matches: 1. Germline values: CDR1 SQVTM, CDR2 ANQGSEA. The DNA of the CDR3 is TGCAGCGTTGAGGGACTAGCGGGGACCTACAATGAGCAGTTCTTC. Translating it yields CSVEGLAGTYNEQFF.

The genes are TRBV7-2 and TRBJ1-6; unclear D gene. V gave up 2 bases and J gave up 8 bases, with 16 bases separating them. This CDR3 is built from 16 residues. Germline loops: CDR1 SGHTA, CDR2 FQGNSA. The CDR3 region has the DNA TGTGCCAGCAGCTTAATGCAGTTGGGTTGGGATTCACCCCTCCACTTT. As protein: CASSLMQLGWDSPLHF. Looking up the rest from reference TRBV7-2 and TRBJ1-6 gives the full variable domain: GAGVSQSPSNKVTEKGKDVELRCDPISGHTALYWYRQSLGQGLEFLIYFQGNSAPDKSGLPSDRFSAERTGGSVSTLTIQRTQQEDSAVYLCASSLMQLGWDSPLHFGNGTRLTVT.

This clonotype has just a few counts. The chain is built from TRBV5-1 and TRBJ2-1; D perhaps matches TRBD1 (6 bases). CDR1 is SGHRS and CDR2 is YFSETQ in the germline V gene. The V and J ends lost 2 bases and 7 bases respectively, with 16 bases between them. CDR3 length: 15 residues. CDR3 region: CASSLVAGAANEQFF. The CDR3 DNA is TGCGCCAGCAGCTTAGTGGCAGGGGCGGCGAATGAGCAGTTCTTC.

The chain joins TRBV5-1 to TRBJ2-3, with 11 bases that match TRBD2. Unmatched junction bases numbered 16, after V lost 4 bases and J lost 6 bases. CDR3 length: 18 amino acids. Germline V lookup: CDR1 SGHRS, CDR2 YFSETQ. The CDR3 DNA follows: TGCGCCAGCAGCCCAAGATTAGCATCACTAGCGGGAGCGGATACGCAGTATTTT. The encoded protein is CASSPRLASLAGADTQYF.

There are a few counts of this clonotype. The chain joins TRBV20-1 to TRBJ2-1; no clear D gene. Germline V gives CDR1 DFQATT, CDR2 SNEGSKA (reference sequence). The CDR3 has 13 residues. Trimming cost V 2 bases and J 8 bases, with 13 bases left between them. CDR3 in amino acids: CSARPGWTHEQFF. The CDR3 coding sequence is TGCAGTGCTAGACCGGGTTGGACCCATGAGCAGTTCTTC.

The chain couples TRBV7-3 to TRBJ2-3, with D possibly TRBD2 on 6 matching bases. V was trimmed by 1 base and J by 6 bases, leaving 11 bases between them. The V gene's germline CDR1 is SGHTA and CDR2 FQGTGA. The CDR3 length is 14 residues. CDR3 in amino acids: CASSLRALADTQYF. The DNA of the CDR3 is TGTGCCAGCAGCTTAAGGGCGCTAGCGGATACGCAGTATTTT.

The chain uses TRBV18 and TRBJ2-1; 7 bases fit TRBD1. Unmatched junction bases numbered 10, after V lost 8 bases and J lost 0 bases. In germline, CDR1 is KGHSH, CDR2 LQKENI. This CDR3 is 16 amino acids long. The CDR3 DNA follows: TGTGCCAGCCATCCAGGGGGTAAGATCTCCTACAATGAGCAGTTCTTC. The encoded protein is CASHPGGKISYNEQFF.

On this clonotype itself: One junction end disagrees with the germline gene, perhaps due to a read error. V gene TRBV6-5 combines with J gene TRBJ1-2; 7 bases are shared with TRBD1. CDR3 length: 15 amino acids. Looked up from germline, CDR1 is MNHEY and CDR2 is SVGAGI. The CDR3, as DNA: TGTGCCAGCAGCAAAGGGACAGAAGCCAACTGTGGCTACACCTTC. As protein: CASSKGTEANCGYTF.

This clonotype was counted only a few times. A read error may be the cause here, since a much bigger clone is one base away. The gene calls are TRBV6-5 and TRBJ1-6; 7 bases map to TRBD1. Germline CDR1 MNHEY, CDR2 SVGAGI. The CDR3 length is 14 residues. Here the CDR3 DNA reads TGTGCCAGCAATCGAGGACAGGCTGATTCACCCCCCCACTTT. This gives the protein CASNRGQADSPPHF.

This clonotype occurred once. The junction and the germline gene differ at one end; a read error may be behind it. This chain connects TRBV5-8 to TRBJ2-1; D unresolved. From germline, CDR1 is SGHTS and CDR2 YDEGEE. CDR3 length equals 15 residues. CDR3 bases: TGTGCCAGCACCTTTACGGTCTTGGCCTACAATGCGCAGTTCTTC. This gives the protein CASTFTVLAYNAQFF.

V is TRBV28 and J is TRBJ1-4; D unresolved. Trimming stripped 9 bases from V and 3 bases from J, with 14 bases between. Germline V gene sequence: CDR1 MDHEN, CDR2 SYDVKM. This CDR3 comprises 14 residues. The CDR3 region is CASLEGGANEKLFF. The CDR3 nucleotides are TGTGCCAGTTTAGAGGGCGGAGCTAATGAAAAACTGTTTTTT. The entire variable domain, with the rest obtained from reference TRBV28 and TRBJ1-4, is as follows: DVKVTQSSRYLVKRTGEKVFLECVQDMDHENMFWYRQDPGLGLRLIYFSYDVKMKEKGDIPEGYSVSREKKERFSLILESASTNQTSMYLCASLEGGANEKLFFGSGTQLSVL.

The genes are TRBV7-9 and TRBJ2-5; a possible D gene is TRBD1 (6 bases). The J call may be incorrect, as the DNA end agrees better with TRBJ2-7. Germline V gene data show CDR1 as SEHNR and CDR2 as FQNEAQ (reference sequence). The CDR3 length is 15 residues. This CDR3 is CASSPWGQGIDEQYF. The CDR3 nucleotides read TGTGCCAGCAGCCCTTGGGGGCAGGGCATCGACGAGCAGTACTTC.

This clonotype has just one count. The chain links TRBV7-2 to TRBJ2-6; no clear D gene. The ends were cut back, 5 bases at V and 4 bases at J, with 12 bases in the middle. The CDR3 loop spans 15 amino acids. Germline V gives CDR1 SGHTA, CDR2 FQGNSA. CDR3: CASSPQGPGANVLTF. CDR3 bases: TGTGCCAGCAGCCCACAAGGGCCAGGGGCCAACGTCCTGACTTTC.

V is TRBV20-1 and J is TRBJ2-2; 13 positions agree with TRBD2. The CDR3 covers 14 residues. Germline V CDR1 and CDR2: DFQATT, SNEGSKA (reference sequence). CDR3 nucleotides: TGCAGCGCCAGACTAGCGGGGGGCACCGGGGAGCTGTTTTTT. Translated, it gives CSARLAGGTGELFF.

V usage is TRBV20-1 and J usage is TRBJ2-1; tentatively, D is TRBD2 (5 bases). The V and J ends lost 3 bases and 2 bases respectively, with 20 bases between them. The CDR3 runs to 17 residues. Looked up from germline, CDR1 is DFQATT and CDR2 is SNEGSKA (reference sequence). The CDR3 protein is CSASPLGLAVAYNEQFF. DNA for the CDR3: TGCAGTGCTAGTCCCCTAGGGCTAGCCGTTGCCTACAATGAGCAGTTCTTC.

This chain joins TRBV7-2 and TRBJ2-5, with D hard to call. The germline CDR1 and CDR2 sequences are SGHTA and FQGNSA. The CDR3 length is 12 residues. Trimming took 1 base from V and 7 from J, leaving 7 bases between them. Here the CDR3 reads CASSLDGVTQYF. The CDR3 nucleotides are TGTGCCAGCAGCTTAGATGGGGTGACCCAGTACTTC.